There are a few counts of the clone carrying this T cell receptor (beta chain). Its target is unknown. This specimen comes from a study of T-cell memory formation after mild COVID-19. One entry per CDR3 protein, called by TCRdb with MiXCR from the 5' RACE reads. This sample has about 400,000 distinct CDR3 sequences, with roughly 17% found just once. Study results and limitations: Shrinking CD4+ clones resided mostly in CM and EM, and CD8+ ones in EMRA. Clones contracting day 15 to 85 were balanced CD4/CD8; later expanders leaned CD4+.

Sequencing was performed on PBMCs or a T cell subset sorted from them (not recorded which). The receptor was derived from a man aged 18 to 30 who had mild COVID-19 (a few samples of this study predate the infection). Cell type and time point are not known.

The CDR3 protein is CASSQAGLADVYPSTDTQYF. The CDR3 DNA reads TGTGCCAGCAGCCAAGCGGGTCTAGCGGACGTATACCCTAGCACAGATACGCAGTATTTT. The chain has TRBV4-2 and TRBJ2-3; TRBD2 matches at 7 bases. The germline CDR1 and CDR2 sequences are LGHNA and YNFKEQ. This CDR3 spans 20 amino acids. V dropped 1 base and J dropped 0; count of bases not matched to a gene: 16.